These 15 T cell receptor beta chains share one sample of origin, sequenced in a study of blood T cell repertoires in COVID-19. Sequencing was performed with immunoSEQ multiplex PCR; in TCRdb, only in-frame clones are kept and a portion is missing. The table has hundreds of thousands of clones, approximately 86% seen once. Sequences were obtained from peripheral blood. These receptors were collected from a man older than 75 with acute or convalescent COVID-19.

The genes are TRBV7-2 and TRBJ2-1; TRBD2 aligns across 10 bases. Per germline, CDR1 SGHTA and CDR2 FQGNSA. The CDR3 totals 16 residues. Trimming removed 5 bases from V and 5 bases from J; junction bases left unmatched: 9. CDR3 nucleotide sequence: TGTGCCAGCAGCACCCTGGCTAGCGGGAGTCACAATGAGCAGTTCTTC. Translating gives CASSTLASGSHNEQFF.

The rearrangement joins TRBV9 to TRBJ1-2, with 11 bases that match TRBD1. J lost 2 bases, V lost 0 bases, and 3 bases had no gene match. The length of the CDR3 is 16 residues. The V gene's germline CDR1 is SGDLS and CDR2 YYNGEE. CDR3 protein: CASSVARDRGNYGYTF. CDR3 nucleotide sequence: TGTGCCAGCAGCGTAGCGAGGGACAGGGGGAACTATGGCTACACCTTC.

This chain connects TRBV5-8 to TRBJ2-4, with D perhaps matching TRBD1 (6 bases). This CDR3 has 13 amino acids. From germline, CDR1 is SGHTS and CDR2 YDEGEE. V shed 0 bases and J shed 6 bases, with 7 bases lying between them. The CDR3, as DNA: TGTGCCAGCAGCTTGGTCAGGGGAAACATTCAGTACTTC. Translation gives CASSLVRGNIQYF.

This sequence joins TRBV24-1 and TRBJ2-3; 8 nucleotides align to TRBD1. The CDR3 runs 15 residues. Germline CDR1 is KGHDR and CDR2 is SFDVKD. V was pared by 3 bases and J by 5 bases, with 6 bases of the junction left unmatched. The CDR3 DNA reads as TGTGCCACCAGTGATCTCGGGACAGGCGGAGATACGCAGTATTTT. Its protein is CATSDLGTGGDTQYF.

The chain links TRBV19 to TRBJ2-7; TRBD2 might be the D (6 bases). This CDR3 is built from 16 residues. The germline V gene has CDR1 LNHDA and CDR2 SQIVND (reference sequence). Between the trimmed V and J ends, which lost 3 bases and 2 bases, there was a span of 17 bases. Written as DNA, the CDR3 is TGTGCCAGTAGTATCGGTCCAGGGCGGGGAGCCTACGAGCAGTACTTC. This encodes CASSIGPGRGAYEQYF.

This chain connects TRBV18 to TRBJ2-7, with 8 bases that match TRBD1. The trim removed 6 bases at V and 0 bases at J, leaving 7 bases unmatched. Germline loops: CDR1 KGHSH, CDR2 LQKENI. The CDR3 has 15 amino acids. CDR3 loop: CASSFGQGSSYEQYF. In DNA form, the CDR3 reads TGTGCCAGCTCCTTTGGACAGGGAAGCTCCTACGAGCAGTACTTC.

The rearrangement links TRBV19 to TRBJ1-5; D gene uncertain. V was clipped by 1 base and J by 5 bases, with 9 bases between them. CDR3 length: 14 residues. CDR1 is LNHDA, CDR2 SQIVND, per germline (reference sequence). The CDR3 loop is CASSIVRDYQPQHF. In nucleotides, the CDR3 is TGTGCCAGTAGTATAGTTCGGGATTATCAGCCCCAGCATTTT.

The chain carries TRBV6-5 and TRBJ1-2; D gene unclear. The CDR3 is made up of 13 amino acids. CDR1 and CDR2 (germline): MNHEY, SVGAGI. V lost 5 bases and J lost 1, with 8 bases in between. The CDR3 region has the DNA TGTGCCAGCAGTACCTACAGTAACTATGGCTACACCTTC. This codes for CASSTYSNYGYTF.

V gene TRBV5-1 combines with J gene TRBJ2-5, with D maybe TRBD2 (7 bases). V was trimmed by 0 bases and J by 1 base, leaving 13 bases between them. Germline CDR1 is SGHRS and CDR2 is YFSETQ. The CDR3 sequence is 16 residues long. CDR3: CASSLGGGGAQETQYF. In DNA form, the CDR3 reads TGCGCCAGCAGCTTGGGAGGTGGGGGGGCCCAAGAGACCCAGTACTTC.

The chain combines TRBV15 with TRBJ1-2; a possible D gene is TRBD1 (5 bases). The germline gives CDR1 LNHNV, CDR2 YYDKDF (reference sequence). This CDR3 is 15 amino acids long. Trimming shortened V by 0 bases and J by 4 bases, and 12 bases separated the two germline ends. The CDR3 nucleotides are TGTGCCACCAGCAGAGATCTCGGACAAATCTATGGCTACACCTTC. Translated, it gives CATSRDLGQIYGYTF.

V usage is TRBV6-2 or TRBV6-3 and J usage is TRBJ2-1; D unclear. CDR3 length: 15 residues. CDR1 is MNHEY and CDR2 is SVGEGT in the germline V gene. V lost 5 bases to trimming and J lost 0 bases, with 11 bases between them. The CDR3 DNA reads as TGTGCCAGCAGTAGTATTAGATCCTCCTACAATGAGCAGTTCTTC. Translated, it gives CASSSIRSSYNEQFF.

The gene calls are TRBV7-6 and TRBJ2-5; 14 bases map to TRBD2. The germline V gene has CDR1 SGHVS and CDR2 FNYEAQ. The V and J ends lost 6 bases and 4 bases, in that order; junction bases with no gene match: 7. This CDR3 has 16 amino acids. CDR3 nucleotide sequence: TGTGCCAGCAGGCGCGGGACTAGCGGGAGCGGAGAGACCCAGTACTTC. This codes for CASRRGTSGSGETQYF.

This chain links TRBV11-2 with TRBJ2-7; 9 bases line up with TRBD2. This CDR3 region has 15 residues. After removal of 2 bases from V and 2 bases from J, the junction contained 4 bases not matched to a gene. CDR1 is SGHAT and CDR2 is FQNNGV in the germline V gene. CDR3 sequence reads: CASSLWAGGTYEQYF. Written as DNA, the CDR3 is TGTGCCAGCAGCTTATGGGCGGGAGGGACCTACGAGCAGTACTTC.

This clone has only one observation. The rearrangement uses TRBV7-2 and TRBJ1-5; D perhaps matches TRBD1 (6 bases). This CDR3 comprises 15 residues. Germline V gene data show CDR1 as SGHTA and CDR2 as FQGNSA. V was clipped by 1 base and J by 6 bases, with 13 bases between them. DNA of the CDR3: TGTGCCAGCAGCTTAGTTTGGGGGGGCAGTCAGCCCCAGCATTTT. Protein sequence: CASSLVWGGSQPQHF.

The chain uses TRBV18 and TRBJ2-2; possibly TRBD1 for D (7 bases). This CDR3 region has 14 residues. CDR1 is KGHSH and CDR2 is LQKENI in the germline V gene. Trimming took off 2 bases at V and 7 bases at J, with 11 bases between the two ends. The CDR3 nucleotides read TGTGCCAGCTCACCAGGAGGGGGCGTCGGGGAGCTGTTTTTT. Translated: CASSPGGGVGELFF.